The TCR beta chain under discussion was sequenced for a study of T-cell reconstitution after alpha-beta-depleted transplantation in children. Unique molecular identifiers were used in preparing the TCRbeta library. TCRdb re-called the PCR reads through MiXCR, storing one row per CDR3 protein. The sample lists about a million distinct CDR3 sequences; around 30% were seen once. This clonotype was counted between two and nine times. The CDR3 runs to 15 residues. The germline gives CDR1 SGHRS, CDR2 YFSETQ. V lost 0 bases and J lost 2, with 11 bases in between. The material was PBMCs, mostly from graft donor cells, obtained 360 days after TCRalphabeta/CD19-depleted stem cell transplant. The J gene is TRBJ1-2, the V gene TRBV5-1; D is ambiguous. The TCR comes from a boy less than two years old who had a stem cell transplant for SCID, so the T cells may come from the graft donor. The CDR3 spells CASSLAARLNYGYTF. The CDR3 bases are TGCGCCAGCAGCTTGGCTGCCAGACTAAACTATGGCTACACCTTC.